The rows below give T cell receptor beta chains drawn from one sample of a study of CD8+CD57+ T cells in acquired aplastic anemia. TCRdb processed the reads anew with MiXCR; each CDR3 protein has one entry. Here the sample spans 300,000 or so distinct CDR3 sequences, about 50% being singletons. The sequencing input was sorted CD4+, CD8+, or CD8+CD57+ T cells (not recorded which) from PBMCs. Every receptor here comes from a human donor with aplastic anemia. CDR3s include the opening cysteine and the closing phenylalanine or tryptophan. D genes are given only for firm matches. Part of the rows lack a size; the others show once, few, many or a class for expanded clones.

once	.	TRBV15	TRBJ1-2	CAQTEIYGYTF	TGTGCCCAAACAGAGATCTATGGCTACACCTTC
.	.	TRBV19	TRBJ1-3	CATQRRGPPGNTIYF	TGTGCCACCCAACGCCGGGGGCCTCCTGGAAACACCATATATTTT
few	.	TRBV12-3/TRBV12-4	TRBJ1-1	CASSAVENTEAFF	TGTGCCAGCAGCGCCGTGGAAAACACTGAAGCTTTCTTT
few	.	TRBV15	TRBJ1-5	CATSFGNQPQHF	TGTGCCACCTCGTTCGGCAATCAGCCCCAGCATTTT
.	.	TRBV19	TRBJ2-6	CASSLSRRGANVLTF	TGTGCCAGTAGTCTCTCAAGAAGAGGGGCCAACGTCCTGACTTTC
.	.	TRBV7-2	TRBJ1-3	CASSLGPGPGNTIYF	TGTGCCAGCAGCTTAGGTCCAGGGCCTGGAAACACCATATATTTT
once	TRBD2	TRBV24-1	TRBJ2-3	CATSEGLAGGTDTQYF	TGTGCCACCAGTGAGGGACTAGCGGGGGGGACAGATACGCAGTATTTT
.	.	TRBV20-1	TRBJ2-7	CSAREQYF	TGCAGTGCTAGAGAGCAGTACTTC
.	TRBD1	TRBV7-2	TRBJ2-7	CASSLGRDRAEQYF	TGTGCCAGCAGCTTAGGCCGGGACAGGGCGGAACAGTACTTC
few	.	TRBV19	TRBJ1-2	CASSTPGGYTF	TGTGCCAGTAGTACCCCAGGGGGCTACACCTTC
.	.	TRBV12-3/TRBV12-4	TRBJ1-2	CASSLRGGYTF	TGTGCCAGCAGTCTACGGGGTGGCTACACCTTC
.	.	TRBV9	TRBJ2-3	CASSPFREYADTQYF	TGTGCCAGCAGCCCATTTCGGGAGTATGCAGATACGCAGTATTTT
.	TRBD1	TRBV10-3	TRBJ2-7	CAITPGQEGYEQYF	TGTGCCATCACTCCGGGACAGGAGGGCTACGAGCAGTACTTC
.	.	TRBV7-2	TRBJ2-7	CASSLATANYEQYF	TGTGCCAGCAGCTTGGCTACCGCCAACTACGAGCAGTACTTC
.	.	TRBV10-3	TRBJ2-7	CAITSVLIIKEASEQYF	TGTGCCATCACCTCAGTCCTAATAATAAAGGAGGCTTCCGAGCAGTACTTC
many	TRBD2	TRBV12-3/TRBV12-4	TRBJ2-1	CASSLNSGRNREFF	TGTGCCAGCAGTTTAAATAGCGGGAGGAACCGGGAGTTCTTC
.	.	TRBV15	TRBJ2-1	CATSRGGDLVEQFF	TGTGCCACCAGCAGAGGGGGTGATTTAGTGGAGCAGTTCTTC
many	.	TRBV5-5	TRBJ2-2	CASSLVRTGELFF	TGTGCCAGCAGCTTGGTGCGGACCGGGGAGCTGTTTTTT
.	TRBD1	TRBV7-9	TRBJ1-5	CASSDGQGLSNQPQHF	TGTGCCAGCAGCGACGGACAGGGGCTTAGCAATCAGCCCCAGCATTTT
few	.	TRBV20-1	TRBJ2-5	CSARWETQYF	TGCAGTGCTAGATGGGAGACCCAGTACTTC
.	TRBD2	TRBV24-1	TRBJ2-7	CATSDIGREGAYEQYF	TGTGCCACCAGTGATATTGGGCGGGAGGGTGCCTACGAGCAGTACTTC
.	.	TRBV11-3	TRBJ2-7	CARLEGTYEQYF	TGTGCCCGTCTCGAGGGAACCTACGAGCAGTACTTC
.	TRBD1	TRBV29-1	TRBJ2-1	CSVKSRQGVVNEQFF	TGCAGCGTTAAAAGCCGACAGGGGGTCGTCAATGAGCAGTTCTTC
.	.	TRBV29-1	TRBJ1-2	CSVLRDNYGYTF	TGCAGCGTACTCCGGGACAACTATGGCTACACCTTC
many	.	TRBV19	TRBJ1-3	CASSIPGRTNTIYF	TGTGCCAGTAGTATCCCGGGAAGGACAAACACCATATATTTT
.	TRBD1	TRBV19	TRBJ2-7	CASSRGTGVYEQYF	TGTGCCAGTAGTAGGGGGACAGGGGTCTACGAGCAGTACTTC
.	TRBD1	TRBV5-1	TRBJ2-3	CASSLVSGGPDTQYF	TGCGCCAGCAGCTTGGTGTCAGGGGGCCCAGATACGCAGTATTTT
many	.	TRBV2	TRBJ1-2	CASSHDRTANYGYTF	TGTGCCAGCAGTCACGACCGGACGGCTAACTATGGCTACACCTTC
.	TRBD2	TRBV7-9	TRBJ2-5	CASSFSGRVETQYF	TGTGCCAGCAGCTTTAGCGGGAGGGTGGAGACCCAGTACTTC
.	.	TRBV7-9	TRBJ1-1	CASSLSGPNTEAFF	TGTGCCAGCAGCTTGTCCGGACCGAACACTGAAGCTTTCTTT
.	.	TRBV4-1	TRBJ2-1	CASSQPLLGEQFF	TGCGCCAGCAGCCAACCGTTACTTGGGGAGCAGTTCTTC
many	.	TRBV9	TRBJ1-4	CASSDQGAGEKLFF	TGTGCCAGCAGCGACCAGGGTGCTGGGGAAAAACTGTTTTTT
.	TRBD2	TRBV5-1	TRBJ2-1	CASSLGGESSYEQFF	TGCGCCAGCAGCCTTGGGGGGGAGAGCTCCTACGAGCAGTTCTTC
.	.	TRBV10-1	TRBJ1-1	CASSVDERSEAFF	TGCGCCAGCAGTGTGGACGAGAGGTCTGAAGCTTTCTTT